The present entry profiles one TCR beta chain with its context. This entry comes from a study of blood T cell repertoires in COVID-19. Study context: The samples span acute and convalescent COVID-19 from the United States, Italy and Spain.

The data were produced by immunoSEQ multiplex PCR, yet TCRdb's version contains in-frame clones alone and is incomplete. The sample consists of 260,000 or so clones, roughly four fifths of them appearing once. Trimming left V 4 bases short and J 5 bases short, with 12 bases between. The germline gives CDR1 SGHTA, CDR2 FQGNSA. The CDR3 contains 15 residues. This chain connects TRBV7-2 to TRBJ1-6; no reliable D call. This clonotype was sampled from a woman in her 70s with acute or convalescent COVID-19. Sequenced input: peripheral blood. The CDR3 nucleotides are TGTGCCAGCAGCTCCGAACCACACGATAATTCACCCCTCCACTTT. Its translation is CASSSEPHDNSPLHF.